The 25 T cell receptor beta chains below come from one sample, sequenced in a study of T cell responses to AZD1222 COVID-19 vaccine. Assay used: immunoSEQ multiplex PCR; TCRdb lists only in-frame clones, some missing. This sample has 100,000 or so clones, with 85% to 90% found just once. This material consisted of peripheral blood, taken on day 0 of AZD1222 vaccination. These receptors all stem from an adult in good health.

The CDR3 nucleotides read TGTGCCAGCATTACGGACAGCGTGGACTATGGCTACACCTTC. Amino acids: CASITDSVDYGYTF. The rearrangement links TRBV6-5 to TRBJ1-2; D is perhaps TRBD1 (6 bases). V was shortened by 7 bases and J by 3 bases, with 15 bases between the two germline ends. CDR3 length equals 14 residues. Germline CDR1 is MNHEY and CDR2 is SVGAGI.

The rearrangement uses TRBV18 and TRBJ2-7; 11 bases are shared with TRBD1. CDR1 and CDR2 from the germline V gene are KGHSH and LQKENI. The CDR3 has 14 residues. With 3 bases clipped from V and 7 bases from J, the junction kept 5 bases outside the gene matches. Here the CDR3 reads CASSPLGDRGEQYF. The DNA for the CDR3 is TGTGCCAGCTCACCCCTTGGGGACAGGGGGGAGCAGTACTTC.

The chain joins TRBV5-1 to TRBJ2-5, with 10 bases aligning to TRBD1. The CDR3 has 16 amino acids. J was trimmed by 0 bases and V by 3 bases; bases with no gene match: 5. Germline V gene data show CDR1 as SGHRS and CDR2 as YFSETQ. Written as DNA, the CDR3 is TGCGCCAGCAGCTCCCCGGACAGGGGGTACCAAGAGACCCAGTACTTC. It translates to CASSSPDRGYQETQYF. Full variable domain (rest looked up from reference TRBV5-1 and TRBJ2-5): KAGVTQTPRYLIKTRGQQVTLSCSPISGHRSVSWYQQTPGQGLQFLFEYFSETQRNKGNFPGRFSGRQFSNSRSEMNVSTLELGDSALYLCASSSPDRGYQETQYFGPGTRLLVL.

V is TRBV6-2 or TRBV6-3 and J is TRBJ2-7; a weak D match, TRBD1 (6 bases). Trimming shortened V by 5 bases and J by 5 bases, and 19 bases separated the two germline ends. There are 15 residues in the CDR3. CDR1 MNHEY and CDR2 SVGEGT come from the germline V gene. In DNA form, the CDR3 reads TGTGCCAGCAGTCTCACCGGGACAAGGTCCCACGAGCAGTACTTC. This gives the protein CASSLTGTRSHEQYF.

The chain joins TRBV5-1 to TRBJ1-4; 7 bases fit TRBD1. CDR3 length: 15 residues. Germline loops: CDR1 SGHRS, CDR2 YFSETQ. Germline trimming cut 4 bases from V and 1 base from J; bases unmatched to any gene: 4. CDR3 DNA sequence: TGCGCCAGCAGCCTTAACAGGGGAACTAATGAAAAACTGTTTTTT. Translating it yields CASSLNRGTNEKLFF.

V is TRBV28 and J is TRBJ2-7; D may be TRBD1 (5 bases). With 4 bases removed from V and 2 bases from J, the gap between germline ends came to 21 bases. CDR3 size: 17 residues. Per germline, CDR1 MDHEN and CDR2 SYDVKM. DNA of the CDR3: TGTGCCAGCAGTTCGACACGAGACAGACGGAGACCCTACGAGCAGTACTTC. Amino acids: CASSSTRDRRRPYEQYF.

This chain links TRBV5-1 with TRBJ1-4, with D tentatively TRBD1 (5 bases). The CDR3 spans 15 residues. Germline lookup yields CDR1 SGHRS and CDR2 YFSETQ. V dropped 0 bases and J dropped 5 bases, with 11 bases sitting between them. CDR3 protein: CASSLEGQSNEKLFF. The CDR3 nucleotides are TGCGCCAGCAGCTTGGAGGGGCAGTCAAATGAAAAACTGTTTTTT.

This clone was observed a few times. The chain links TRBV3-1 (or the pseudogene TRBV3-2) to TRBJ1-2; no definite D call. V lost 0 bases, J lost 6 bases, and 14 bases lay in between. Germline V CDR1 and CDR2: LGHDT, YNNKEL (reference sequence). This CDR3 spans 15 amino acids. CDR3 sequence (DNA): TGTGCCAGCAGCCAAGAGGCGCGCGAGTTCGATGGCTACACCTTC. Its translation: CASSQEAREFDGYTF.

This chain uses TRBV19 with TRBJ1-6; D is unclear. V lost 5 bases to trimming and J lost 8 bases, with 13 bases between them. The CDR3 length is 14 residues. Looked up from germline, CDR1 is LNHDA and CDR2 is SQIVND (reference sequence). The CDR3 loop reads CASSHPPEDSPLHF. DNA for the CDR3: TGTGCCAGTAGTCACCCCCCAGAAGATTCACCCCTCCACTTT. The complete variable domain, with remaining parts taken from reference TRBV19 and TRBJ1-6, reads DGGITQSPKYLFRKEGQNVTLSCEQNLNHDAMYWYRQDPGQGLRLIYYSQIVNDFQKGDIAEGYSVSREKKESFPLTVTSAQKNPTAFYLCASSHPPEDSPLHFGNGTRLTVT.

The chain combines TRBV6-2 or TRBV6-3 with TRBJ1-1; D uncertain. Between the trimmed V and J ends, which lost 2 bases and 3 bases, there was a span of 10 bases. Looked up from germline, CDR1 is MNHEY and CDR2 is SVGEGT. The CDR3 is 14 residues long. In nucleotides, the CDR3 is TGTGCCAGCAGTTACGGCGGTCCCCACACTGAAGCTTTCTTT. This codes for CASSYGGPHTEAFF.

The V call is TRBV7-9, the J call TRBJ2-5, with D hard to call. V gave up 3 bases and J gave up 5 bases, with 13 bases separating them. The germline V gene has CDR1 SEHNR and CDR2 FQNEAQ (reference sequence). This CDR3 spans 14 amino acids. CDR3 nucleotide sequence: TGTGCCAGCAGCTTCTACTATTATCTGGAGACCCAGTACTTC. Translation gives CASSFYYYLETQYF.

The chain couples TRBV5-4 to TRBJ2-7, with 7 positions matching TRBD1. The V segment lost 4 bases and the J segment 1 base; nucleotides outside the gene matches: 5. The length of the CDR3 is 14 residues. CDR1 SGHNT and CDR2 YYREEE come from the germline V gene (reference sequence). The DNA for the CDR3 is TGTGCCAGCAGCGACGGGGACAGATCCTACGAGCAGTACTTC. Amino acids: CASSDGDRSYEQYF.

The V and J genes are TRBV18 and TRBJ2-7, with 7 positions matching TRBD2. CDR3 length: 14 amino acids. Germline CDR1 reads KGHSH; CDR2 reads LQKENI. The ends lost 1 base at V and 3 bases at J; junction bases unmatched: 3. CDR3 loop: CASSPRGLGYEQYF. The CDR3 DNA is TGTGCCAGCTCACCACGAGGACTAGGCTACGAGCAGTACTTC.

The CDR3 bases are TGCGCCAGCAGCCAGGAACTTTACAGGGGGTACTATGGCTACACCTTC. Its translation: CASSQELYRGYYGYTF. The gene calls are TRBV4-3 and TRBJ1-2; TRBD1 matches 8 bases. Trimming at V came to 3 bases and at J to 3 bases, leaving 9 bases not matched to a gene. This CDR3 has 16 amino acids. Germline-derived CDR1 and CDR2 are LGHNA and YSLEER.

The rearrangement links TRBV19 to TRBJ2-1; TRBD1 might be the D (6 bases). V lost 5 bases and J 3 bases, leaving 11 bases between the germline ends. Germline V CDR1 and CDR2: LNHDA, SQIVND (reference sequence). The CDR3 spans 14 residues. CDR3 in amino acids: CASSPQGFYNEQFF. The CDR3 nucleotides read TGTGCCAGTAGTCCCCAGGGGTTCTACAATGAGCAGTTCTTC.

The rearrangement links TRBV14 to TRBJ2-1; D is perhaps TRBD1 or TRBD2 (5 bases each). V was clipped by 2 bases and J by 11 bases, with 10 bases between them. This CDR3 comprises 12 residues. Germline loops: CDR1 SGHDN, CDR2 FVKESK. The CDR3 sequence: CASSQLGTQQFF. CDR3 DNA: TGTGCCAGCAGCCAATTAGGGACCCAGCAGTTCTTC. Using reference TRBV14 and TRBJ2-1 for the parts outside the CDR3, the full variable domain is EAGVTQFPSHSVIEKGQTVTLRCDPISGHDNLYWYRRVMGKEIKFLLHFVKESKQDESGMPNNRFLAERTGGTYSTLKVQPAELEDSGVYFCASSQLGTQQFFGPGTRLTVL.

In DNA, the CDR3 is TGTGCCACCAGTAAACAGGGTTATAATGAAAAACTGTTTTTT. This translates into CATSKQGYNEKLFF. The genes are TRBV24-1 and TRBJ1-4, with D tentatively TRBD1 (6 bases). Germline CDR1 and CDR2: KGHDR and SFDVKD. V was pared by 6 bases and J by 4 bases, with 11 bases between. The CDR3 runs to 14 residues.

The chain joins TRBV19 to TRBJ2-2; tentative D call: TRBD2 (6 bases). This CDR3 region has 15 residues. Between the trimmed V and J ends, which lost 8 bases and 0 bases, there was a span of 13 bases. Germline V lookup: CDR1 LNHDA, CDR2 SQIVND (reference sequence). The CDR3 sequence: CASRRRETNTGELFF. The DNA of the CDR3 is TGTGCCAGTCGACGGAGGGAAACGAACACCGGGGAGCTGTTTTTT.

The chain uses TRBV15 and TRBJ2-5, with a weak D call TRBD2 (6 bases). With 5 bases removed from V and 5 bases from J, the gap between germline ends came to 15 bases. Germline CDR1 LNHNV, CDR2 YYDKDF (reference sequence). The CDR3 contains 14 residues. The CDR3 sequence is CATSPRLGGETQYF. In DNA form, the CDR3 reads TGTGCCACCAGCCCCCGACTAGGTGGGGAGACCCAGTACTTC. The variable domain in full, completed from reference TRBV15 and TRBJ2-5, reads DAMVIQNPRYQVTQFGKPVTLSCSQTLNHNVMYWYQQKSSQAPKLLFHYYDKDFNNEADTPDNFQSRRPNTSFCFLDIRSPGLGDTAMYLCATSPRLGGETQYFGPGTRLLVL.

This chain uses TRBV2 with TRBJ1-3, with a tentative D call TRBD1 (5 bases). Trimming removed 4 bases at V and 0 bases at J, with 13 bases between. Germline assignment: CDR1 SNHLY and CDR2 FYNNEI. The CDR3 is 16 residues long. As DNA, the CDR3 is TGTGCCAGCAGTGGGGACCTACTGAACTCTGGAAACACCATATATTTT. Protein sequence: CASSGDLLNSGNTIYF.

This sequence joins TRBV29-1 and TRBJ2-3, with 8 bases lining up with TRBD2. Germline V gives CDR1 SQVTM, CDR2 ANQGSEA. The V and J ends lost 3 bases and 5 bases, in that order; junction bases with no gene match: 4. The length of the CDR3 is 13 residues. The CDR3 coding sequence is TGCAGCGTTGAGACGGGGGGGCGAGATACGCAGTATTTT. Residues: CSVETGGRDTQYF.

The chain uses TRBV6-6 and TRBJ1-1; maybe TRBD1 (6 bases). Germline V gene sequence: CDR1 MNHNY, CDR2 SVGAGI (reference sequence). CDR3 size: 13 residues. V was clipped by 8 bases and J by 1 base, with 11 bases between them. CDR3 sequence (DNA): TGTGCCAGCCGGGAGGGGGGGAACACTGAAGCTTTCTTT. Translation gives CASREGGNTEAFF.

The CDR3: CASSLSGRPLRTEAFF. The CDR3 DNA reads as TGTGCCAGCAGCTTATCGGGACGGCCTCTTCGGACTGAAGCTTTCTTT. The chain carries TRBV7-8 and TRBJ1-1, with D possibly TRBD1 on 5 matching bases. Germline-derived CDR1 and CDR2 are SGHVS and FQNEAQ. The V end lost 2 bases, the J end lost 5 bases, and 18 bases lay between the germline ends. The CDR3 sequence is 16 residues long.

The CDR3 protein is CATSSELGLFGNQPQHF. The CDR3 coding sequence is TGTGCCACCAGCAGTGAACTGGGCCTCTTTGGGAATCAGCCCCAGCATTTT. The V call is TRBV15, the J call TRBJ1-5; unclear D gene. CDR1 is LNHNV and CDR2 is YYDKDF in the germline V gene (reference sequence). The CDR3 is 17 residues long. The germline V and J ends were trimmed by 3 bases and 4 bases, with 19 bases remaining between them.

The chain recombines TRBV27 with TRBJ2-7; D is possibly TRBD2 (8 bases). This CDR3 has 14 amino acids. Germline V lookup: CDR1 MNHEY, CDR2 SMNVEV (reference sequence). The germline V and J ends were trimmed by 8 bases and 0 bases, with 14 bases remaining between them. The CDR3 DNA reads TGTGCCAGCGGCGGGGGGACAGACTCCTACGAGCAGTACTTC. As protein: CASGGGTDSYEQYF.